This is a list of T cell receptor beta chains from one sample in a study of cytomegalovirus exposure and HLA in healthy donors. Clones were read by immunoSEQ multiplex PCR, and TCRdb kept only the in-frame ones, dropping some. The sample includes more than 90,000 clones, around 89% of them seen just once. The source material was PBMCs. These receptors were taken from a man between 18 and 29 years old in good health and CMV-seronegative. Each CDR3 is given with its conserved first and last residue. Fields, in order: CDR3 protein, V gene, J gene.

CDR3aa: CASSTKRGRSYEQYF
v_gene: TRBV7-6
j_gene: TRBJ2-7

CDR3aa: CASAWGRAGETQYF
v_gene: TRBV6-1
j_gene: TRBJ2-5

CDR3aa: CASSFEGAHEQYF
v_gene: TRBV28
j_gene: TRBJ2-7

CDR3aa: CASRDRGKTEAFF
v_gene: TRBV30
j_gene: TRBJ1-1

CDR3aa: CASSLGTGPYEQYF
v_gene: TRBV7-6
j_gene: TRBJ2-7

CDR3aa: CASSSTGVGGYTF
v_gene: TRBV5-1
j_gene: TRBJ1-2

CDR3aa: CASSFGTSGRNTGELFF
v_gene: TRBV18
j_gene: TRBJ2-2

CDR3aa: CASSLAVVASGGYNEQFF
v_gene: TRBV7-2
j_gene: TRBJ2-1

CDR3aa: CASSLIGALRNEQFF
v_gene: TRBV7-6
j_gene: TRBJ2-1

CDR3aa: CASSPNGGNTQYF
v_gene: TRBV18
j_gene: TRBJ2-3

CDR3aa: CASSYSTGEAFF
v_gene: TRBV6-5
j_gene: TRBJ1-1

CDR3aa: CASSFSGQGRPDTQYF
v_gene: TRBV28
j_gene: TRBJ2-3

CDR3aa: CASTITGGGNSPLHF
v_gene: TRBV2
j_gene: TRBJ1-6

CDR3aa: CATHRGVRGVFGYTF
v_gene: TRBV28
j_gene: TRBJ1-2

CDR3aa: CASSQVRGNNSPLHF
v_gene: TRBV4-3
j_gene: TRBJ1-6

CDR3aa: CASSLHPGLAGGPGETQYF
v_gene: TRBV28
j_gene: TRBJ2-5

CDR3aa: CASSLGPPVHGYTF
v_gene: TRBV11-3
j_gene: TRBJ1-2